One sample yielded the 24 T cell receptor beta chains listed below, sequenced in a study of blood T cell repertoires in COVID-19. Measured with immunoSEQ multiplex PCR; TCRdb has only the in-frame clones, and not every one. Found here are about 120,000 clones, about 90% of them singletons; the top ten hold under 4.5%. The material sequenced was peripheral blood. These receptors came from a woman aged 55-69 years with COVID-19, enrolled during active disease.

The chain links TRBV4-3 to TRBJ1-2, with D possibly being TRBD1 (5 bases). CDR1 and CDR2 from the germline V gene are LGHNA and YSLEER. This CDR3 spans 16 amino acids. Trimming left V 0 bases short and J 5 bases short, with 16 bases between. The CDR3 sequence: CASSQDLKGFIYGYTF. Here the CDR3 DNA reads TGCGCCAGCAGCCAAGATCTAAAGGGGTTTATATATGGCTACACCTTC.

The chain couples TRBV7-2 to TRBJ1-2; D gene unclear. V was clipped by 3 bases and J by 8 bases, with 13 bases between them. CDR1 SGHTA and CDR2 FQGNSA come from the germline V gene. The length of the CDR3 is 13 residues. For the CDR3, the DNA is TGTGCCAGCAGCTTTTCCGGTTTGAGCGGCTACACCTTC. It codes for CASSFSGLSGYTF.

This rearrangement joins TRBV11-2 to TRBJ2-6; the D is unclear. The CDR3 covers 15 residues. The germline V gene has CDR1 SGHAT and CDR2 FQNNGV. V lost 4 bases and J lost 0, with 7 bases in between. CDR3 nucleotide sequence: TGTGCCAGCAGCTCTACTCACTCTGGGGCCAACGTCCTGACTTTC. Protein product: CASSSTHSGANVLTF. The variable domain in full, with the rest retrieved from reference TRBV11-2 and TRBJ2-6, is EAGVAQSPRYKIIEKRQSVAFWCNPISGHATLYWYQQILGQGPKLLIQFQNNGVVDDSQLPKDRFSAERLKGVDSTLKIQPAKLEDSAVYLCASSSTHSGANVLTFGAGSRLTVL.

This rearrangement joins TRBV7-2 to TRBJ1-2, with D possibly TRBD1 on 5 matching bases. The CDR3 sequence is 14 residues long. From germline, CDR1 is SGHTA and CDR2 FQGNSA. Trimming left V 2 bases short and J 3 bases short, with 10 bases between. CDR3 nucleotides: TGTGCCAGCAGCTTATCGGGGGAGTACTATGGCTACACCTTC. Residues: CASSLSGEYYGYTF.

J is TRBJ2-2 and V is TRBV19; TRBD1 aligns across 12 bases. The CDR3 contains 15 residues. Germline lookup yields CDR1 LNHDA and CDR2 SQIVND (reference sequence). V shed 5 bases and J 4 bases; nucleotides not matched to a gene: 2. The CDR3 bases are TGTGCCAGTAGTGCGGGACAGGGGGCCACCGGGGAGCTGTTTTTT. It encodes CASSAGQGATGELFF.

Only a few counts were recorded for this clone. The genes are TRBV11-2 and TRBJ1-4; the match to TRBD1 covers 8 bases. CDR1 SGHAT and CDR2 FQNNGV come from the germline V gene. The CDR3 length is 15 residues. V lost 3 bases and J lost 4; bases outside the gene matches: 4. The CDR3 is CASSFGTGINEKLFF. The CDR3 DNA reads as TGTGCCAGCAGCTTCGGGACAGGCATTAATGAAAAACTGTTTTTT. The entire variable domain, with the rest obtained from reference TRBV11-2 and TRBJ1-4, is as follows: EAGVAQSPRYKIIEKRQSVAFWCNPISGHATLYWYQQILGQGPKLLIQFQNNGVVDDSQLPKDRFSAERLKGVDSTLKIQPAKLEDSAVYLCASSFGTGINEKLFFGSGTQLSVL.

For this clone: This CDR3 is also generated by other DNA sequences in the sample. V and J are TRBV7-3 and TRBJ1-1, with a weak D call TRBD1 (6 bases). CDR3 length: 13 amino acids. V lost 3 bases, J lost 3 bases, and 8 bases lay in between. Germline-derived CDR1 and CDR2 are SGHTA and FQGTGA. CDR3 nucleotide sequence: TGTGCCAGCAGCTTGTCAGGGGACACTGAAGCTTTCTTT. Its translation: CASSLSGDTEAFF. The full variable domain, rest sourced from reference TRBV7-3 and TRBJ1-1, is GAGVSQTPSNKVTEKGKYVELRCDPISGHTALYWYRQSLGQGPEFLIYFQGTGAADDSGLPNDRFFAVRPEGSVSTLKIQRTERGDSAVYLCASSLSGDTEAFFGQGTRLTVV.

The rearrangement links TRBV7-2 to TRBJ2-3; no definite D call. Germline assignment: CDR1 SGHTA and CDR2 FQGNSA. Trimming stripped 0 bases from V and 5 bases from J, with 9 bases between. The CDR3 contains 14 residues. CDR3 bases: TGTGCCAGCAGCTTAGCAAGTTTCAGAGATACGCAGTATTTT. Translation gives CASSLASFRDTQYF.

V is TRBV5-1 and J is TRBJ2-1; 14 bases agree with TRBD2. The CDR3 runs to 17 residues. The germline V gene has CDR1 SGHRS and CDR2 YFSETQ. With V trimmed by 2 bases and J by 6 bases, 7 bases remained unmatched. CDR3 in DNA: TGCGCCAGCAGCTTCGTTTCGGGACTAGCGGGGGTCAATGAGCAGTTCTTC. Translated, it gives CASSFVSGLAGVNEQFF. The full variable domain, in which reference TRBV5-1 and TRBJ2-1 provide the parts outside the CDR3, is KAGVTQTPRYLIKTRGQQVTLSCSPISGHRSVSWYQQTPGQGLQFLFEYFSETQRNKGNFPGRFSGRQFSNSRSEMNVSTLELGDSALYLCASSFVSGLAGVNEQFFGPGTRLTVL.

This chain uses TRBV15 with TRBJ1-4, with D maybe TRBD1 (5 bases). This CDR3 has 17 amino acids. Looked up from germline, CDR1 is LNHNV and CDR2 is YYDKDF (reference sequence). V was pared by 0 bases and J by 0 bases, with 11 bases between. In DNA form, the CDR3 reads TGTGCCACCAGCAGAGATCTGGCGACAGCAACTAATGAAAAACTGTTTTTT. Protein sequence: CATSRDLATATNEKLFF.

The chain links TRBV6-5 to TRBJ1-2, with TRBD1 matching over 9 bases. The CDR3 runs to 13 residues. CDR1 and CDR2 (germline): MNHEY, SVGAGI. With V trimmed by 6 bases and J by 4 bases, 3 bases remained unmatched. The chain's CDR3 is CASRQGAAYGYTF. CDR3 bases: TGTGCCAGCAGACAGGGGGCAGCCTATGGCTACACCTTC.

Comment on this clone: Within the sample, other DNA sequences also encode this same CDR3. This rearrangement joins TRBV27 to TRBJ1-1; D is undetermined. The CDR3 sequence is 13 residues long. The germline V and J ends were trimmed by 0 bases and 1 base, with 3 bases remaining between them. Germline V gives CDR1 MNHEY, CDR2 SMNVEV (reference sequence). The CDR3 DNA sequence: TGTGCCAGCAGTTTATCGCGGAACACTGAAGCTTTCTTT. Encoded protein: CASSLSRNTEAFF.

V usage is TRBV5-1 and J usage is TRBJ1-1, with D tentatively TRBD1 (6 bases). This CDR3 comprises 15 residues. V was pared by 0 bases and J by 6 bases, with 15 bases between. The germline CDR1 and CDR2 sequences are SGHRS and YFSETQ. CDR3 sequence: CASSLGWGRAAEAFF. Here the CDR3 DNA reads TGCGCCAGCAGCTTGGGTTGGGGGCGAGCTGCTGAAGCTTTCTTT.

The chain combines TRBV2 with TRBJ2-7; 11 bases match TRBD1. Looked up from germline, CDR1 is SNHLY and CDR2 is FYNNEI. The CDR3 length is 14 residues. The trim removed 1 base at V and 6 bases at J, leaving 2 bases unmatched. CDR3 loop: CASSEGGQGGEQYF. CDR3 in DNA: TGTGCCAGCAGTGAAGGGGGACAGGGGGGCGAGCAGTACTTC.

The chain combines TRBV9 with TRBJ1-1; D gene uncertain. The CDR3 runs to 15 residues. V dropped 0 bases and J dropped 2 bases, with 11 bases sitting between them. Germline V gives CDR1 SGDLS, CDR2 YYNGEE. CDR3 DNA sequence: TGTGCCAGCAGCGTAGCGTCCGGGAAAAACACTGAAGCTTTCTTT. It specifies CASSVASGKNTEAFF.

This chain links TRBV5-8 with TRBJ1-1; possibly TRBD1 for D (5 bases). The CDR3 is 13 residues long. Per the germline V gene, CDR1 is SGHTS and CDR2 is YDEGEE. The V gene lost 4 bases and the J gene lost 7 bases, with 14 bases spanning the gap. The CDR3 spells CASSTGARVEAFF. Written as DNA, the CDR3 is TGTGCCAGCAGCACAGGCGCCCGGGTTGAAGCTTTCTTT.

With regard to this clone: One junction end does not reproduce the germline sequence, and a read error may be involved. The rearrangement links TRBV19 to TRBJ2-7; D may be TRBD1 (5 bases). Germline CDR1 reads LNHDA; CDR2 reads SQIVND (reference sequence). The CDR3 is 12 residues long. Written as DNA, the CDR3 is TGTGCCAGTAGCGACAGTTCCTACGGGCAGTACTTC. This gives the protein CASSDSSYGQYF. Based on the CDR3 plus reference TRBV19 and TRBJ2-7, the full variable domain is DGGITQSPKYLFRKEGQNVTLSCEQNLNHDAMYWYRQDPGQGLRLIYYSQIVNDFQKGDIAEGYSVSREKKESFPLTVTSAQKNPTAFYLCASSDSSYGQYFGPGTRLTVT.

V usage is TRBV3-1 (or the pseudogene TRBV3-2) and J usage is TRBJ1-1; no reliable D call. This CDR3 contains 14 residues. Trimming took 1 base from V and 5 from J, leaving 11 bases between them. Looked up from germline, CDR1 is LGHDT and CDR2 is YNNKEL (reference sequence). CDR3: CASSQGHRGTEAFF. The CDR3 nucleotides are TGTGCCAGCAGCCAAGGACACCGTGGGACTGAAGCTTTCTTT.

The chain combines TRBV3-1 (or the pseudogene TRBV3-2) with TRBJ1-1, with TRBD1 as a possible D gene (6 bases). The V gene's germline CDR1 is LGHDT and CDR2 YNNKEL (reference sequence). This CDR3 has 16 amino acids. V dropped 3 bases and J dropped 6 bases, with 20 bases sitting between them. The CDR3 loop reads CASSHTPGAGDAEAFF. The CDR3 DNA is TGTGCCAGCAGCCATACACCAGGAGCAGGGGACGCTGAAGCTTTCTTT.

V and J are TRBV9 and TRBJ1-6; D possibly corresponds to TRBD1 (6 bases). This CDR3 spans 16 amino acids. Between the trimmed V and J ends, which lost 1 base and 7 bases, there was a span of 15 bases. CDR1 and CDR2 (germline): SGDLS, YYNGEE. The CDR3 loop reads CASSVSGVEGNSPLHF. CDR3 DNA: TGTGCCAGCAGCGTATCAGGGGTAGAGGGCAATTCACCCCTCCACTTT.

This sequence joins TRBV7-6 and TRBJ1-1; D unclear. V lost 1 base and J 0 bases, leaving 9 bases between the germline ends. The CDR3 is made up of 15 amino acids. Germline CDR1 reads SGHVS; CDR2 reads FNYEAQ. CDR3 region: CASSLGAGLNTEAFF. CDR3 DNA sequence: TGTGCCAGCAGCTTAGGGGCGGGCTTGAACACTGAAGCTTTCTTT.

The sample holds a few counts of this clone. The V call is TRBV19, the J call TRBJ1-5; D is perhaps TRBD1 (5 bases). This CDR3 spans 18 amino acids. The germline V and J ends were trimmed by 0 bases and 0 bases, with 15 bases remaining between them. Germline V gene sequence: CDR1 LNHDA, CDR2 SQIVND (reference sequence). CDR3 sequence reads: CASSIDPTVKYSNQPQHF. CDR3 DNA sequence: TGTGCCAGTAGTATAGATCCGACAGTGAAATATAGCAATCAGCCCCAGCATTTT. Complete variable domain (other parts from reference TRBV19 and TRBJ1-5): DGGITQSPKYLFRKEGQNVTLSCEQNLNHDAMYWYRQDPGQGLRLIYYSQIVNDFQKGDIAEGYSVSREKKESFPLTVTSAQKNPTAFYLCASSIDPTVKYSNQPQHFGDGTRLSIL.

The CDR3 DNA reads as TGTGCCAGCAGCTTAAAGACAGGGAAGCGCGAGACCCAGTACTTC. This translates into CASSLKTGKRETQYF. The chain combines TRBV7-2 with TRBJ2-5; 7 bases align to TRBD1. The CDR3 is 15 amino acids. With V trimmed by 2 bases and J by 5 bases, 8 bases remained unmatched. Germline V lookup: CDR1 SGHTA, CDR2 FQGNSA.

Written as DNA, the CDR3 is TGCGCCAGCAGCTTGGCAGGGACTCCCGAAAGCTACACCTTC. Protein product: CASSLAGTPESYTF. The genes are TRBV5-1 and TRBJ1-2; a weak D match, TRBD1 (5 bases). This CDR3 is built from 14 residues. From germline, CDR1 is SGHRS and CDR2 YFSETQ. Trimming removed 0 bases from V and 9 bases from J, with 15 bases in between.